Listed here are 6 T cell receptor beta chains from one sample, sequenced in a study of cytomegalovirus exposure and HLA in healthy donors (dated by TCRdb to about 2017). Library creation used the immunoSEQ multiplex PCR assay. For the multiplex PCR, a mixture combining 60 forward primers for TCR Vbeta segments and 13 reverse primers for TCR Jbeta segments was used. TCRdb stores this immuneACCESS table with in-frame sequences only. Part of the clones is absent; in the studies checked, under half of the shortfall reflects unresolved V genes, and no reason is known for the rest. This sample gives about 100,000 clones in total; around 74% of them show up just once. 11% to 15% of the sample rests with the top ten. Sequencing used PBMCs. Every receptor here comes from a woman aged 35 to 49 in good health and CMV-seropositive.

The rearrangement links TRBV19 to TRBJ1-1; perhaps TRBD1 as D (5 bases). The CDR3 length is 13 residues. Trimming pared 4 bases from V and 3 bases from J, leaving 9 bases between. Per germline, CDR1 LNHDA and CDR2 SQIVND (reference sequence). The CDR3 DNA reads as TGTGCCAGTAGTACTCAGGGTTACACTGAAGCTTTCTTT. It is translated as CASSTQGYTEAFF.

This clone turned up a few times. The CDR3 sequence is CASSLESGLNTGELFF. DNA for the CDR3: TGTGCCAGCAGCTTGGAGTCAGGGTTGAACACCGGGGAGCTGTTTTTT. The chain uses TRBV5-4 and TRBJ2-2, with a weak D call TRBD1 (5 bases). V was cut by 0 bases and J by 1 base, with 10 bases left in between. The germline V gene encodes CDR1 SGHNT and CDR2 YYREEE (reference sequence). CDR3 length equals 16 residues.

This chain connects TRBV18 to TRBJ2-7, with 7 bases aligning to TRBD1. Per germline, CDR1 KGHSH and CDR2 LQKENI. The CDR3 has 13 amino acids. The trim removed 4 bases at V and 0 bases at J, leaving 0 bases unmatched. CDR3 nucleotide sequence: TGTGCCAGCTCACGGGACAGCTCCTACGAGCAGTACTTC. It specifies CASSRDSSYEQYF.

Only a few counts were recorded for this clone. This sequence joins TRBV7-9 and TRBJ2-7, with 8 positions matching TRBD1. The trim removed 3 bases at V and 2 bases at J, leaving 6 bases unmatched. This CDR3 spans 15 amino acids. CDR1 SEHNR and CDR2 FQNEAQ come from the germline V gene (reference sequence). DNA of the CDR3: TGTGCCAGCAGCTTTGCCGGGACAGGAGCCTACGAGCAGTACTTC. Residues: CASSFAGTGAYEQYF.

V and J are TRBV9 and TRBJ2-7; 11 nucleotides align to TRBD2. This CDR3 is built from 16 residues. Germline CDR1 and CDR2: SGDLS and YYNGEE. With 3 bases clipped from V and 0 bases from J, the junction kept 5 bases outside the gene matches. The CDR3 region has the DNA TGTGCCAGCAGCGGAGGACTAGCGGGCGCCTCCTACGAGCAGTACTTC. Its protein is CASSGGLAGASYEQYF.

V is TRBV29-1 and J is TRBJ2-5, with 7 bases matching TRBD2. Looked up from germline, CDR1 is SQVTM and CDR2 is ANQGSEA. This CDR3 comprises 17 residues. The V gene end was trimmed by 1 base and the J gene end by 4 bases; junction bases not matched to a gene: 15. The chain's CDR3 is CSVEVFSRGTTRETQYF. The DNA for the CDR3 is TGCAGCGTTGAAGTCTTCTCCCGAGGGACTACTAGAGAGACCCAGTACTTC.